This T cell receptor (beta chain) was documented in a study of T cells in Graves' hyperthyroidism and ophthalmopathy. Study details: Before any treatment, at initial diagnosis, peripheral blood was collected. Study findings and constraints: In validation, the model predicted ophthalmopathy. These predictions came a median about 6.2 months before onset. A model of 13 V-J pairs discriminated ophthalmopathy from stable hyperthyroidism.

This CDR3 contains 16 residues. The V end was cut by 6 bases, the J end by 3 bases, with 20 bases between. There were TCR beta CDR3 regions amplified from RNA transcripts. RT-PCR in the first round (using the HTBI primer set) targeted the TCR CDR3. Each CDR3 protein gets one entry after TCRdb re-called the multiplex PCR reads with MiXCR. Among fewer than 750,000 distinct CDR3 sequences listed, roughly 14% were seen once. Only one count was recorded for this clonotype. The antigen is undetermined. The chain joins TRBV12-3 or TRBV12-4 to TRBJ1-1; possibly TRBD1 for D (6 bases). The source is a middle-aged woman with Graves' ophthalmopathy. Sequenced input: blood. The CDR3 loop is CASSNLQGPSDTEAFF. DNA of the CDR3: TGTGCCAGCAGCAACCTACAGGGACCCTCTGACACTGAAGCTTTCTTT.